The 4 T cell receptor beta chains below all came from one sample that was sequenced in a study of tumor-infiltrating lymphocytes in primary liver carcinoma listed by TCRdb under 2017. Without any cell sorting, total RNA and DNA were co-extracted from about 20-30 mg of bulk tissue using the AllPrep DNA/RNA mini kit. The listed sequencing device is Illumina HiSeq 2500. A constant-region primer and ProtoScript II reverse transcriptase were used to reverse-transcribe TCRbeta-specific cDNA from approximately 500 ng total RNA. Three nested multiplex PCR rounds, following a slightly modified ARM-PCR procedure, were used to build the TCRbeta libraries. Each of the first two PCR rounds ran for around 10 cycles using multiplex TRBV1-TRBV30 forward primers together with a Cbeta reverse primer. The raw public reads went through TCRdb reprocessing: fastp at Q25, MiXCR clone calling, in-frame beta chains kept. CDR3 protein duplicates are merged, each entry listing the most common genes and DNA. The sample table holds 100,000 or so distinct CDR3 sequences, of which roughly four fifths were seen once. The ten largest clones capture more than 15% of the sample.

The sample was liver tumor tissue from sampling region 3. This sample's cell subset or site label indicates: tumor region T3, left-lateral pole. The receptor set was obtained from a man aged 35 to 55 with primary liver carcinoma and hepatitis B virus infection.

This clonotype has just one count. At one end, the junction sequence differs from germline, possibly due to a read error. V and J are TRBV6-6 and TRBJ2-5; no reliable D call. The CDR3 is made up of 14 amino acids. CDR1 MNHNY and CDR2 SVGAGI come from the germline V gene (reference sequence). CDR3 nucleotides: TGTGCCATCAGTTACCCAGCGACGGAGGAGACCCAGTACTTC. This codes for CAISYPATEETQYF.

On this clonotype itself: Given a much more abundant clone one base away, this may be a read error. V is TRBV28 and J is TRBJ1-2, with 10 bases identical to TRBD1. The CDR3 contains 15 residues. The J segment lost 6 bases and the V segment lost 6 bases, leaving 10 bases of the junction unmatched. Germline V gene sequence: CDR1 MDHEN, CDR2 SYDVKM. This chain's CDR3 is CASRVGTGARDGYTF. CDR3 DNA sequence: TGTGCCAGCAGGGTCGGGACAGGGGCGCGTGATGGCTACACCTTC.

CDR3 in DNA: TGCGCCAGCAGCCAATATCATTGGAGAGGGGGGTACGCCGGGGAGCTGTTTTTT. Protein product: CASSQYHWRGGYAGELFF. V and J are TRBV4-3 and TRBJ2-2; D might be TRBD1 or TRBD2, each matching 6 bases. Germline CDR1 is LGHNA and CDR2 is YSLEER. The CDR3 consists of 18 residues. V lost 2 bases and J lost 6, with 22 bases in between.

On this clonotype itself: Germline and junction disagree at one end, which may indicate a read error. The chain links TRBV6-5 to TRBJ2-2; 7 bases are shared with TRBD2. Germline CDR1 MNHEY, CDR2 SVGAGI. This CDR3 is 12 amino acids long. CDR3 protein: CASKGGAGELFF. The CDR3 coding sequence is TGTGCCAGCAAGGGAGGGGCCGGGGAACTGTTTTTT.